This T cell receptor (beta chain) was sequenced for a study of T-cell reconstitution after alpha-beta-depleted transplantation in children. Preparation of the TCRbeta library used unique molecular identifiers. Via MiXCR, TCRdb re-called the PCR reads, giving one row per CDR3 protein. The sample consists of around 15,000 distinct CDR3 sequences, approximately 5.2% of them appearing once. V dropped 0 bases and J dropped 7; count of bases not matched to a gene: 12. CDR1 is SGHRS, CDR2 YFSETQ, per germline. This CDR3 is 16 amino acids long. Findings and caveats of the study: T-cell numbers and diversity one year post-transplant derived largely from freshly generated T cells.

The sample holds many counts of this clonotype. Its specificity is not known. The V gene is TRBV5-1, the J gene TRBJ2-5; the match to TRBD2 covers 7 bases. This clonotype was sampled from a boy between 10 and 17 years old with acute lymphoblastic leukemia, due to receive a stem cell transplant. Specimen: PBMCs, collected before TCRalphabeta/CD19-depleted stem cell transplant. This CDR3 reads CASSLGVSGPFGTQYF. In DNA form, the CDR3 reads TGCGCCAGCAGCTTGGGGGTTAGCGGGCCATTTGGGACCCAGTACTTC.